This TCR beta chain was sequenced during a study of somatic mutations in cytotoxic T cells in rheumatoid arthritis listed by TCRdb under 2017. At the level of the whole study: Patient peripheral blood (approximately 30 ml EDTA) was drawn right after diagnosis and before any treatment started. Patient and control groups had essentially identical median ages. Some V beta antibody-stained T-cell populations were flow-sorted on a FACSAria II or Sony SH800 at nearly 100% purity, and sorted V beta1+ cells also underwent TCRB sequencing. TCRB deep sequencing was performed for roughly 69 rheumatoid arthritis patients and 20 healthy controls. Whether expanded CD8+ T-cell clones in untreated, newly diagnosed rheumatoid arthritis carry somatic mutations was the study question, and clonality was characterized with TCRB deep sequencing.

This clone was found a few times. What this receptor recognizes is not known. Base qualities were left out, and no much larger clone turns up one base away. CD4+ and CD8+ cells were isolated by positive magnetic bead selection on an AutoMACS, and purity was checked by flow cytometry. Clonal expansions were first screened by flow cytometry with a TCR V beta antibody panel, then characterized by TCRB deep sequencing of sorted CD8+ fractions. Isolation of peripheral blood mononuclear cells was done through Ficoll-Paque PLUS density gradient separation. DNA from CD4-enriched, CD8-enriched or PBMC samples was extracted using Nucleospin Tissue or Tissue XS kits and then quantified on a Qubit 2.0 fluorometer. The research as a whole found: In about an eighth of the roughly 60 patients, more than 20% of CD8+ cells belonged to the largest CD8+ clone, while several identical CD8+ TCRB sequences were shared between blood and synovial fluid. There was no significant difference in CD8+ T-cell clonality between rheumatoid arthritis patients and age-matched healthy controls. Healthy controls showed no age-related increase in CD8+ clonality, whereas patients did (Spearman r ≈ 0.5). The expanded CD8+ clones had unknown antigen targets, and not appearing in virus-specific databases did not rule out that they were virus-specific. No adjustment for multiple comparisons was made for the slight TRBV07 underrepresentation in patients.

The germline V gene yields MNHEY for CDR1 and SVGAGI for CDR2. The cysteine opens and the phenylalanine closes a CDR3 of 15 amino acids. The read is trimmed to its CDR3 DNA, 45 bases read in frame from base 1. V is trimmed back by 5 bases and J by 6 bases, and the junction contains 6 bases that no gene match accounts for. The immunoSEQ assay was applied to genomic DNA for TCRB CDR3 sequencing. As for how the authors treated the data: When patient CD8+ clones exceeding 1% were checked against published virus-specific TCRB sequences, only a few matched. The analyses included only productive TCRB rearrangements. Defining a clone by its unique TCRB CDR3 sequence, the study calculated clonality as a productive clonality index derived from Shannon entropy. The template counts of each clone relative to the total templates per sample were used to calculate repertoire overlap between two samples. Flow cytometry-measured V-gene usage correlated with V-gene usage from TCRB sequencing, with a Spearman r of approximately 0.6. TCRdb's version of the immuneACCESS table is confined to in-frame rearrangements and falls short of the full clone set. An unresolved V gene accounts for under half of the shortfall where checked; the remainder is of unknown origin. D and trimming were read from the DNA, whereas the V and J calls and clone size are those reported in that table. Recorded for this sample are roughly 16,000 clones; approximately 80% of them occurred a single time. About 12% of the sample is in the top ten clones.

Sequencing was performed on CD8+ T cells sorted from blood. The sequence was obtained from an adult with rheumatoid arthritis. The V and J genes are TRBV6-5 and TRBJ2-1; 11 middle bases align to TRBD2. The CDR3 protein: CASSTSSGGSNEQFF. Here is the DNA: TGTGCCAGCAGTACATCTAGCGGGGGGTCCAATGAGCAGTTCTTC.